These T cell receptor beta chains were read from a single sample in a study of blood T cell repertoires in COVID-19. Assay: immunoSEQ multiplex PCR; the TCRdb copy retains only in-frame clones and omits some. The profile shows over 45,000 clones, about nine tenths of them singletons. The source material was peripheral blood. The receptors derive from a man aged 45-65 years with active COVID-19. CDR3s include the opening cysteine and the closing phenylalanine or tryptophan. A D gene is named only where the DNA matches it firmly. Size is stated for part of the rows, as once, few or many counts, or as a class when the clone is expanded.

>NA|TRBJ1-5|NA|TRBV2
CASRGGLSGGSNQPQHF
TGTGCCAGCAGGGGAGGTTTGTCTGGGGGGAGCAATCAGCCCCAGCATTTT
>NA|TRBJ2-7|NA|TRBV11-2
CASTTLRRVPTYEQYF
TGTGCCAGCACTACTCTGAGGCGGGTACCTACCTACGAGCAGTACTTC
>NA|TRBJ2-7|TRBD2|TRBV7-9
CASSSWTSGTYEQYF
TGTGCCAGCAGCTCGTGGACTAGCGGAACCTACGAGCAGTACTTC
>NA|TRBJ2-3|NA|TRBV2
CASRGGAGLTTDTQYF
TGTGCCAGCAGGGGAGGCGCCGGACTAACCACAGATACGCAGTATTTT
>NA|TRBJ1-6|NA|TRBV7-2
CASSTTGRNSPLHF
TGTGCCAGCAGCACAACAGGGCGTAATTCACCCCTCCACTTT
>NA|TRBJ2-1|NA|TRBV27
CASSVDRNNEQFF
TGTGCCAGCAGTGTCGACAGGAACAATGAGCAGTTCTTC
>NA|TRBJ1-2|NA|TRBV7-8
CASSPGSGYTF
TGTGCCAGCAGCCCAGGCTCTGGCTACACCTTC
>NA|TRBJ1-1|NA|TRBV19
CASSIAASTGFTEAFF
TGTGCCAGTAGTATCGCTGCCTCGACAGGTTTCACTGAAGCTTTCTTT
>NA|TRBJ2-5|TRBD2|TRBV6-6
CASSPGRVQETQYF
TGTGCCAGCAGTCCGGGGAGGGTCCAAGAGACCCAGTACTTC
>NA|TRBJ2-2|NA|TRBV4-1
CASSQDPGTGELFF
TGCGCCAGCAGCCAAGACCCCGGGACCGGGGAGCTGTTTTTT
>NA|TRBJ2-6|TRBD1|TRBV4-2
CASSPNGQVSGANVLTF
TGTGCCAGCAGCCCGAACGGACAGGTCTCTGGGGCCAACGTCCTGACTTTC
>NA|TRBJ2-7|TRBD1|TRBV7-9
CASSSWGTGGDEQYF
TGTGCCAGCAGCTCATGGGGGACAGGGGGCGACGAGCAGTACTTC
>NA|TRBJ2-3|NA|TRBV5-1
CASSSGQGADTQYF
TGCGCCAGCAGCTCCGGACAAGGCGCAGATACGCAGTATTTT
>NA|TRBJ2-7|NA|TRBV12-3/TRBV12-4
CASRAGDEQYF
TGTGCCAGCAGGGCCGGGGACGAGCAGTACTTC
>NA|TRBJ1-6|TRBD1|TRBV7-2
CASSLDRGSPLHF
TGTGCCAGCAGCTTAGACAGGGGTTCACCCCTCCACTTT
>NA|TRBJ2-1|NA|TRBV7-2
CASSFGFAANEQFF
TGTGCCAGCAGCTTCGGGTTCGCGGCCAATGAGCAGTTCTTC
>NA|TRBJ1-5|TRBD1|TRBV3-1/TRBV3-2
CASSSDRASNQPQHF
TGTGCCAGCAGCAGTGACAGGGCTAGCAATCAGCCCCAGCATTTT
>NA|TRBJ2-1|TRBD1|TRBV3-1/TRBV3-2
CASSQEDRGTYNEQFF
TGTGCCAGCAGCCAAGAAGACAGGGGTACCTACAATGAGCAGTTCTTC
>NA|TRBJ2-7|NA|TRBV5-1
CASSPTPEGYEQYF
TGCGCCAGCAGCCCTACCCCGGAGGGCTACGAGCAGTACTTC
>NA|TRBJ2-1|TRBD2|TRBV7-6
CASSLRLAGETYNEQFF
TGTGCCAGCAGCTTAAGACTAGCGGGGGAAACGTACAATGAGCAGTTCTTC
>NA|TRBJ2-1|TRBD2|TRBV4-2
CASSQDQTSGTYNEQFF
TGTGCCAGCAGCCAAGACCAGACTAGCGGGACCTACAATGAGCAGTTCTTC
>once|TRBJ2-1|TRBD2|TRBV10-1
CASSEILAGDNEQFF
TGCGCCAGCAGTGAAATACTAGCGGGGGACAATGAGCAGTTCTTC
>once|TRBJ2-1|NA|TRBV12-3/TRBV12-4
CASSLRLYSEQFF
TGTGCCAGCAGTTTAAGGCTGTACAGTGAGCAGTTCTTC
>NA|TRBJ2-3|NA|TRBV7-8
CASSRGQSEDTQYF
TGTGCCAGCAGCCGAGGACAGTCTGAAGATACGCAGTATTTT
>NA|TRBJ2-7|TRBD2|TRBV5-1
CASSWGTSGRPGEQYF
TGCGCCAGCAGCTGGGGGACTAGCGGGAGGCCTGGAGAGCAGTACTTC
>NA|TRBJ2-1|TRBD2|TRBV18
CASSPGGREYNEQFF
TGTGCCAGCTCACCCGGCGGGAGGGAGTACAATGAGCAGTTCTTC
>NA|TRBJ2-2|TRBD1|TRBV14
CASSLAQGAGAGELFF
TGTGCCAGCAGCTTAGCACAGGGGGCAGGCGCCGGGGAGCTGTTTTTT
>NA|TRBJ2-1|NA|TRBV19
CASSPRGLAENEQFF
TGTGCCAGTAGTCCCCGGGGGTTAGCCGAAAATGAGCAGTTCTTC
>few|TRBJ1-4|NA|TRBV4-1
CASSRTRSNEKLFF
TGCGCCAGCAGCCGCACACGGAGTAATGAAAAACTGTTTTTT
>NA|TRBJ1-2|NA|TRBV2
CASDGGAVLHGYTF
TGTGCCAGCGATGGGGGCGCGGTGCTTCATGGCTACACCTTC
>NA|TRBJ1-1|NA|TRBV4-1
CASSRTGAGAFF
TGCGCCAGCAGCCGAACAGGAGCCGGAGCTTTCTTT
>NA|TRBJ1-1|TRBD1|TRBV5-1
CASRQGAEAFF
TGCGCCAGCAGACAGGGGGCTGAAGCTTTCTTT
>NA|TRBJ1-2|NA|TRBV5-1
CASSLGQFDGYTF
TGCGCCAGCAGCCTAGGACAGTTTGATGGCTACACCTTC
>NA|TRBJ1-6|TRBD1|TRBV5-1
CASSGGQGYSPLHF
TGCGCCAGCAGCGGGGGACAGGGATACTCACCCCTCCACTTT
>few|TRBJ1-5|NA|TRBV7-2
CASSSRGERQQHF
TGTGCCAGCAGCAGCCGGGGGGAAAGGCAGCAGCATTTT
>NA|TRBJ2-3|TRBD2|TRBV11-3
CASSLAGTSGGAGTDTQYF
TGTGCCAGCAGCTTAGCCGGGACTAGCGGGGGGGCCGGCACAGATACGCAGTATTTT
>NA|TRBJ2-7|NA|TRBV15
CATSQLETSPGQYF
TGTGCCACCAGCCAACTAGAGACCAGCCCTGGGCAGTACTTC